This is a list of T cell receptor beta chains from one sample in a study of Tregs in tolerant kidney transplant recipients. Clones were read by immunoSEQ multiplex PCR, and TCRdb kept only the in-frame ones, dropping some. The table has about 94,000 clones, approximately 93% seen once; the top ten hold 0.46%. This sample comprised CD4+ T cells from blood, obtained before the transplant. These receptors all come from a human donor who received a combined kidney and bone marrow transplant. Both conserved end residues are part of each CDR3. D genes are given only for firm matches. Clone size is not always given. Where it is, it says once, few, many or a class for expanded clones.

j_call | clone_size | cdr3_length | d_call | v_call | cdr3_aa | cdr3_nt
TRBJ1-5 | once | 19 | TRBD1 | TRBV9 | CASSPGPGRGTGDNQPQHF | TGTGCCAGCAGCCCCGGCCCAGGGAGGGGGACAGGGGACAATCAGCCCCAGCATTTT
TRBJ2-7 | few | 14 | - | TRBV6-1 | CASRVDRSSYEQYF | TGTGCCAGCAGGGTAGACAGGAGCTCCTACGAGCAGTACTTC
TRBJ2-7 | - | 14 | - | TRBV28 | CASGPQGLTYEQYF | TGTGCCAGCGGACCACAGGGCCTCACCTACGAGCAGTACTTC
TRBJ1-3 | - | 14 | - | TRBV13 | CASSFGGSGNTIYF | TGTGCCAGCAGCTTCGGGGGCTCTGGAAACACCATATATTTT
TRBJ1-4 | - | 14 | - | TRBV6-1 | CASSNRATNEKLFF | TGTGCCAGCTCCAACAGGGCAACTAATGAAAAACTGTTTTTT
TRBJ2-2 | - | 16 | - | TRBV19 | CASSIRPVRQAGELFF | TGTGCCAGTAGTATTCGTCCGGTGAGACAGGCCGGGGAGCTGTTTTTT
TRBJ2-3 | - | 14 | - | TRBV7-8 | CASSQGTGYDTQYF | TGTGCCAGCAGTCAGGGAACTGGTTACGATACGCAGTATTTT
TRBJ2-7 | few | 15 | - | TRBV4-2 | CASSQEEYGRDEQYF | TGTGCCAGCAGCCAAGAGGAGTATGGTCGAGACGAGCAGTACTTC
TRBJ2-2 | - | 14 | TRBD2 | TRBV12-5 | CASGTGTSTGELFF | TGTGCTAGTGGTACGGGGACTAGCACCGGGGAGCTGTTTTTT
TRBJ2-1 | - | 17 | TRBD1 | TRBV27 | CASSSRKNRGLDNEQFF | TGTGCCAGCAGTTCCAGGAAAAACAGGGGGCTGGACAATGAGCAGTTCTTC
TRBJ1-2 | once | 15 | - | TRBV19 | CASLGALLPRYGYTF | TGTGCCAGTCTGGGGGCCCTACTTCCGAGGTATGGCTACACCTTC
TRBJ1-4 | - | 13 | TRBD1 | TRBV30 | CAWKGQQNEKLFF | TGTGCCTGGAAGGGACAGCAGAATGAAAAACTGTTTTTT
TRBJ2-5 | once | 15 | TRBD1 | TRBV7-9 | CASSPGQGYQETQYF | TGTGCCAGCAGCCCGGGACAGGGGTACCAAGAGACCCAGTACTTC
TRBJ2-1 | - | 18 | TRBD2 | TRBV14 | CASSQGFRLAGVWDEQFF | TGTGCCAGCAGCCAAGGATTCCGACTAGCGGGGGTCTGGGATGAGCAGTTCTTC
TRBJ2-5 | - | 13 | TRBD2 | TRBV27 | CASSRWGAGGQYF | TGTGCCAGCAGCCGATGGGGGGCGGGAGGACAGTACTTC
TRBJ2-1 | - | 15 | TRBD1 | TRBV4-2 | CASSQEGDRAGEQFF | TGTGCCAGCAGCCAAGAAGGGGACAGGGCGGGAGAGCAGTTCTTC
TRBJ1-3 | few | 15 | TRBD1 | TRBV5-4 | CASSRGQGHGNTIYF | TGTGCCAGCAGCAGGGGACAGGGCCATGGAAACACCATATATTTT
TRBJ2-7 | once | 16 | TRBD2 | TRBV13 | CASSLTGSGSSYEQYF | TGTGCCAGCAGCTTAACGGGGAGCGGGAGCTCCTACGAGCAGTACTTC
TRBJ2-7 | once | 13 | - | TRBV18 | CASSPLLQGEQYF | TGTGCCAGCTCACCACTGTTGCAGGGCGAGCAGTACTTC
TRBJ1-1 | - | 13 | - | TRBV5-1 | CASSLAPVTEAFF | TGCGCCAGCAGCTTGGCTCCGGTGACTGAAGCTTTCTTT
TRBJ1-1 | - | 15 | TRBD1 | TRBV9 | CASSARTGGTPEAFF | TGTGCCAGCAGCGCGAGGACAGGGGGGACCCCTGAAGCTTTCTTT
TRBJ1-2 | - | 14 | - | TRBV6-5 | CASSSTGSYYGYTF | TGCGCCAGCAGCAGCACAGGGTCCTACTATGGCTACACCTTC
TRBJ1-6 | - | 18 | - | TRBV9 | CASSARLSWGVDGSPLHF | TGTGCCAGCAGCGCCCGACTTTCCTGGGGGGTCGATGGCTCACCCCTCCACTTT
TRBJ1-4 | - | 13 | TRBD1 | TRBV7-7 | CASSSDRDEKLFF | TGTGCCAGCAGCTCCGACAGGGACGAAAAACTGTTTTTT
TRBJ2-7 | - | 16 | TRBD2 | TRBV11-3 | CASSRHGTSGSYEQYF | TGTGCCAGCAGCAGACACGGAACTAGCGGGAGTTACGAGCAGTACTTC
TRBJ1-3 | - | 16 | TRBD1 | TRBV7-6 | CASSSRDRTSGNTIYF | TGTGCCAGCAGCAGCCGGGACAGGACCTCTGGAAACACCATATATTTT
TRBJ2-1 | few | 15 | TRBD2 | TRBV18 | CASSPTSGGAYEQFF | TGTGCCAGCTCACCTACTAGCGGGGGGGCTTATGAGCAGTTCTTC
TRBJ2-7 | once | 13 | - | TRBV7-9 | CASSFRRENEQYF | TGTGCCAGCAGCTTTAGGAGGGAGAACGAGCAGTACTTC
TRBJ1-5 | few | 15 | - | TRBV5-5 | CASSLDLTGPEPQHF | TGTGCCAGCAGCTTGGACTTAACAGGTCCCGAGCCCCAGCATTTT
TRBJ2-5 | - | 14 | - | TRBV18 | CASSPQGYRETQYF | TGTGCCAGCTCACCCCAGGGGTATCGAGAGACCCAGTACTTC
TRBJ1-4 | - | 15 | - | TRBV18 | CASSPRQATNEKLFF | TGTGCCAGCTCACCCCGACAAGCAACTAATGAAAAACTGTTTTTT
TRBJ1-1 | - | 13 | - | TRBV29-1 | CSAVRRGYTEAFF | TGCAGCGCTGTTCGGCGGGGGTACACTGAAGCTTTCTTT
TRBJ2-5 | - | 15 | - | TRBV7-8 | CASSSNSWAGKTQYF | TGTGCCAGCAGCTCAAATAGCTGGGCCGGGAAGACCCAGTACTTC
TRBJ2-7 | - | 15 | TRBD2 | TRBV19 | CASRAPGLAGYEQYF | TGTGCCAGTAGAGCCCCGGGACTAGCGGGCTACGAGCAGTACTTC
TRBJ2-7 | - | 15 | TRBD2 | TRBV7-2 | CASSPGLATHYEQYF | TGTGCCAGCAGCCCGGGACTAGCGACCCACTACGAGCAGTACTTC
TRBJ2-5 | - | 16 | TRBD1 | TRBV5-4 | CASQAETGMMGETQYF | TGTGCCAGCCAAGCGGAGACAGGGATGATGGGAGAGACCCAGTACTTC
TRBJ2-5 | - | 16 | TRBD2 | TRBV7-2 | CASSLKTSGGAETQYF | TGTGCCAGCAGCTTAAAGACTAGCGGGGGGGCAGAGACCCAGTACTTC
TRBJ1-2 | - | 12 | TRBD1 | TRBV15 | CATGRQGSGYTF | TGTGCCACAGGAAGACAGGGGAGTGGCTACACCTTC
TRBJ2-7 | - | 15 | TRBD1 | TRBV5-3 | CARSWPGQGTYEQYF | TGTGCCAGAAGCTGGCCGGGACAGGGCACCTACGAGCAGTACTTC
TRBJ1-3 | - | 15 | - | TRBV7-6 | CASSLGSFTGNTIYF | TGTGCCAGCAGCTTAGGGAGTTTTACTGGAAACACCATATATTTT